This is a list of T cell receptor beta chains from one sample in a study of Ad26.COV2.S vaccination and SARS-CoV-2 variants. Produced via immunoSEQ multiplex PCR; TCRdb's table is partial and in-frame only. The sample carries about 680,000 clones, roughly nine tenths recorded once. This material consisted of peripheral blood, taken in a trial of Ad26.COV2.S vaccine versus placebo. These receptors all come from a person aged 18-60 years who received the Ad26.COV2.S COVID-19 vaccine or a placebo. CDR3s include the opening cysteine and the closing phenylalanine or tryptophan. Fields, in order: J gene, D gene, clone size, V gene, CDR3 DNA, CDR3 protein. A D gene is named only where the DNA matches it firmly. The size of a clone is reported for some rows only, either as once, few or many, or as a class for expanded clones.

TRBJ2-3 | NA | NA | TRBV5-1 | TGCGCCAGCAGCTTGGATGTTGTCAGCCCCACAGATACGCAGTATTTT | CASSLDVVSPTDTQYF
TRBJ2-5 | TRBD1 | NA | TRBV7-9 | TGTGCCAGCAGCTCACAGGGGATTGGGGAGACCCAGTACTTC | CASSSQGIGETQYF
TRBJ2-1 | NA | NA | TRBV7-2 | TGTGCCAGCAGCCCGGGACTCGGCTCCTACAATGAGCAGTTCTTC | CASSPGLGSYNEQFF
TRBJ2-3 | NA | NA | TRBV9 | TGTGCCAGCAGCGTAGTGAGGGATACAGATACGCAGTATTTT | CASSVVRDTDTQYF
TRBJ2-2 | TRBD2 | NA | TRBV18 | TGTGCCAGCTCACCTGTAGGAGGGACTAGCGGGAGTCACGGGGAGCTGTTTTTT | CASSPVGGTSGSHGELFF
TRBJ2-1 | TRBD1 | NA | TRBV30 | TGTGCCTGGGCCCGGGACAGCACCTACAATGAGCAGTTCTTC | CAWARDSTYNEQFF
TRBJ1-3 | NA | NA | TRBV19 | TGTGCCAGTAGTATTGGTGGAACTTCTGGAAACACCATATATTTT | CASSIGGTSGNTIYF
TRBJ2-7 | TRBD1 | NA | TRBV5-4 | TGTGCCAGCAGCCGCGGGACAGGGGGTCCCTACGAGCAGTACTTC | CASSRGTGGPYEQYF
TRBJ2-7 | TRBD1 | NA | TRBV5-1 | TGCGCCAGCAGCGGAGCCGGACAGGTCGAGCAGTACTTC | CASSGAGQVEQYF
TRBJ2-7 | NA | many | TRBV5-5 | TGTGCCAGCAGCTTGGGAAACCTACTAGCCTACGAGCAGTACTTC | CASSLGNLLAYEQYF
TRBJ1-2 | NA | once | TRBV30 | TGTGCCTGGAGTGGAGGGGCTGGCTACACCTTC | CAWSGGAGYTF
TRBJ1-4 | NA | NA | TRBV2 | TGTGCCAGCAAGGGGCCGGCGGAGAAACTGTTTTTT | CASKGPAEKLFF